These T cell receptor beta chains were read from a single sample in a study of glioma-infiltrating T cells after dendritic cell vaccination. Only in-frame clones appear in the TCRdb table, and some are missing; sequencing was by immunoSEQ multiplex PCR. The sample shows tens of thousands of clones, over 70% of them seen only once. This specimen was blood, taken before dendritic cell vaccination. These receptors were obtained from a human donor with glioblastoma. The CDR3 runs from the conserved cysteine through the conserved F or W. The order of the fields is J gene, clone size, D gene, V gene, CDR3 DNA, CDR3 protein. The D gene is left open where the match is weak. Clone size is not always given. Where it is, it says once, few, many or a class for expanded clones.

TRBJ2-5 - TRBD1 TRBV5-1 TGCGCCAGCAGCCAGGATAAGGGACAGGGGCGACTGGTGGAGACCCAGTACTTC CASSQDKGQGRLVETQYF
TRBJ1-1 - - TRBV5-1 TGCGCCAGCAGCTTGGGGACAGCTATGAACACTGAAGCTTTCTTT CASSLGTAMNTEAFF
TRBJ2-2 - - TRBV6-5 TGTGCCAGCAGTTACGACCGCCCTAACAGGGGGGAGCTGTTTTTT CASSYDRPNRGELFF
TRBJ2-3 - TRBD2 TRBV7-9 TGTGCCAGCAGCTTTTATGGGGCTAGCGGTAGCACAGATACGCAGTATTTT CASSFYGASGSTDTQYF
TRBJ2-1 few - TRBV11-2 TGTGCCAGCAGTCAAATCAGGGGTCCCTACAATGAGCAGTTCTTC CASSQIRGPYNEQFF
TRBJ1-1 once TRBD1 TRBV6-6 TGTGCCAGCAGTTACTTCCCGTCAGGGGGTGGGACTGAAGCTTTCTTT CASSYFPSGGGTEAFF
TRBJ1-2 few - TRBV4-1 TGCGCCAGCAGCCAAGATATCGGGGAGGGTTCGCTTAACTATGGCTACACCTTC CASSQDIGEGSLNYGYTF
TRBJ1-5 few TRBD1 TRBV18 TGTGCCAGCTCTCTAGATCCACCGTCCTGGACAGGGGGAGATCAGCCCCAGCATTTT CASSLDPPSWTGGDQPQHF
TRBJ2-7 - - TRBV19 TGTGCCAGTAGTATGAGGATCTCCTACGAGCAGTACTTC CASSMRISYEQYF
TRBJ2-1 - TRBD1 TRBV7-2 TGTGCCAGCAGCTCCCGGGACAGGGGCTCCTACAATGAGCAGTTCTTC CASSSRDRGSYNEQFF
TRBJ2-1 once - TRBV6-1 TGTGCCAGCAGTGGTGTTGGTGGCGGGGCCTCCTACAATGAGCAGTTCTTC CASSGVGGGASYNEQFF
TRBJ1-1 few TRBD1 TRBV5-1 TGCGCCAGCAGGACGACAGGGGGGGAAGTAAGAGCTGAAGCTTTCTTT CASRTTGGEVRAEAFF
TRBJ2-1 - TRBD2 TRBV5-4 TGTGCCAGCAGCAGGACTAGCGGGGCCTACAATGAGCAGTTCTTC CASSRTSGAYNEQFF
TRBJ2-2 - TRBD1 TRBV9 TGTGCCAGCAGCTCTCCCAGACAGGGAAATTGGGCCGGGGAGCTGTTTTTT CASSSPRQGNWAGELFF
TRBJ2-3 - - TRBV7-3 TGTGCCAGCAGCTTTCGTAGAACAGATACGCAGTATTTT CASSFRRTDTQYF
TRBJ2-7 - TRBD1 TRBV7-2 TGTGCCAGCAGCCCGAGACAGGGGGCGGGGGAGCAGTACTTC CASSPRQGAGEQYF
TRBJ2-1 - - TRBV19 TGTGCCAGTAGTCAGGGGTGGCATACGTTCTTC CASSQGWHTFF
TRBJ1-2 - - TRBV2 TGTGCCAGCAGTGTTTCGGGGGGCACTAACTATGGCTACACCTTC CASSVSGGTNYGYTF
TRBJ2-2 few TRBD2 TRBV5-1 TGCGCCAGCAGCCCAAAAGCGGGAGGAACGAACACCGGGGAGCTGTTTTTT CASSPKAGGTNTGELFF
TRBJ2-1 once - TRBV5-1 TGCGCCAGCAGCTTACGAGGGGGTTATGAGCAGTTCTTC CASSLRGGYEQFF
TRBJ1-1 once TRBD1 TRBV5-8 TGTGCCAGCAGCGCCGGACAGGGCTTTAACACTGAAGCTTTCTTT CASSAGQGFNTEAFF
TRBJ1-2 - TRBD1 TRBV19 TGTGCCAGTAGTTCTTACCGGGACAGGGACATATACTATGGCTACACCTTC CASSSYRDRDIYYGYTF
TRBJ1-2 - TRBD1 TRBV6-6 TGTGCCAGCAGTGGGGACAGGGACTATGGCTACACCTTC CASSGDRDYGYTF
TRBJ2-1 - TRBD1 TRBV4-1 TGCGCCAGCAGCCAGTTGTCCGGGACAGGAAACAATGAGCAGTTCTTC CASSQLSGTGNNEQFF
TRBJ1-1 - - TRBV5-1 TGCGCCAGCAGCTTGGAACCCAGACAATATAACACTGAAGCTTTCTTT CASSLEPRQYNTEAFF
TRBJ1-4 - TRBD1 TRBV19 TGTGCCAGTAGTATAGCTGGCCACAGGGGGCTTCGTGAAAAACTGTTTTTT CASSIAGHRGLREKLFF
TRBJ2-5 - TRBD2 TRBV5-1 TGCGCCAGCAGCTTGGCCCTAGCGGGTCAAGAGACCCAGTACTTC CASSLALAGQETQYF
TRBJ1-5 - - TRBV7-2 TGTGCCAGCAGCCCCCGGGGGGCAAGCAATCAGCCCCAGCATTTT CASSPRGASNQPQHF
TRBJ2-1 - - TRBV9 TGTGCCAGTTCGGACAACTCCTACAATGAGCAGTTCTTC CASSDNSYNEQFF
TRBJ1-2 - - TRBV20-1 TGCAGTGCTTACAGGGACGGCTACACCTTC CSAYRDGYTF
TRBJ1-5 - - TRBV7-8 TGTGCCAGCAGCACGGAGAGGGGGAGGGATCAGCCCCAGCATTTT CASSTERGRDQPQHF
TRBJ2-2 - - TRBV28 TGTGCCAGCAGTTTATGGGCCAGGGTGGGCACCGGGGAGCTGTTTTTT CASSLWARVGTGELFF
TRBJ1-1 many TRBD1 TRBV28 TGTGCCAGCAGCCAGGGGGCTCGAACTGAAGCTTTCTTT CASSQGARTEAFF
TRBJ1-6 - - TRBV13 TGTGCCAGCAGCTCAGGACAGCCTAATTCACCCCTCCACTTT CASSSGQPNSPLHF
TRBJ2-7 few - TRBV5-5 TGTGCCAGCAGCTTGGGTAGCAGGGCAATCGACGAGCAGTACTTC CASSLGSRAIDEQYF
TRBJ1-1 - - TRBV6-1 TGTGCCAGCAGTGAAGGGCAGGGGCTTAAGAACACTGAAGCTTTCTTT CASSEGQGLKNTEAFF
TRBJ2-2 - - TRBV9 TGTGCCAGCAGCCCCATGGCAGGGGCGAGCGGGGAGCTGTTTTTT CASSPMAGASGELFF
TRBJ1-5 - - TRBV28 TGTGCCAGCAGTTCCCCCGGTAATCAGCCCCAGCATTTT CASSSPGNQPQHF
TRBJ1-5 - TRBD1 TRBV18 TGTGCCAGCTCACAATCCGGGACAGCTTATCAGCCCCAGCATTTT CASSQSGTAYQPQHF
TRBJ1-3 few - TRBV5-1 TGCGCCAGCAGCTTTACAGACTCTGGAAACACCATATATTTT CASSFTDSGNTIYF
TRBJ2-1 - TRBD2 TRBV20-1 TGCAGTGTTGGTGGAGCGGGGGAGTTCTTC CSVGGAGEFF
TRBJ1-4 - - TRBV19 TGTGCCAGTAGTATAGATCAGGGGCGGAATGAAAAACTGTTTTTT CASSIDQGRNEKLFF
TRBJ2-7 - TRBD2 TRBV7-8 TGTGCCAGCAGCTTCCGGACTAGCGGGCTCTCCTACGAGCAGTACTTC CASSFRTSGLSYEQYF
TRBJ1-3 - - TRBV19 TGTGCCAGTAGTATTGAACCCGGGACTCCTGGAAACACCATATATTTT CASSIEPGTPGNTIYF
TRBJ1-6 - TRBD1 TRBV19 TGTGCCAGTAGTACCCCGGGACAGGGCTATAATTCACCCCTCCACTTT CASSTPGQGYNSPLHF